This passage covers 10 T cell receptor beta chains from one sample sequenced in a study of radiotherapy plus CTLA-4 blockade in lung cancer. The repertoire was sequenced with immunoSEQ multiplex PCR; TCRdb's copy has only in-frame clones and lacks some. The sample lists 85,000 to 90,000 clones, roughly 86% occurring once. The sample was peripheral blood, taken from a patient treated with radiotherapy plus ipilimumab. These receptors were collected from a human donor with non-small cell lung cancer that progressed on radiotherapy plus ipilimumab.

This clone showed up just once. The rearrangement uses TRBV2 and TRBJ2-7; TRBD1 matches at 9 bases. Looked up from germline, CDR1 is SNHLY and CDR2 is FYNNEI. The junction had 4 bases not matched to a gene; V was cut back by 5 bases and J by 5 bases. The CDR3 has 13 residues. The CDR3 loop reads CASSRQGVHEQYF. CDR3 DNA: TGTGCCAGCAGTCGACAGGGGGTCCACGAGCAGTACTTC.

J is TRBJ2-7 and V is TRBV9; a possible D gene is TRBD2 (5 bases). Germline lookup yields CDR1 SGDLS and CDR2 YYNGEE. This CDR3 spans 16 amino acids. Between the trimmed V and J ends, which lost 1 base and 2 bases, there was a span of 16 bases. CDR3 DNA: TGTGCCAGCAGCGTATCCCCCAGGACTTCAACCTACGAGCAGTACTTC. It encodes CASSVSPRTSTYEQYF. The full variable domain, its missing parts supplied by reference TRBV9 and TRBJ2-7, is DSGVTQTPKHLITATGQRVTLRCSPRSGDLSVYWYQQSLDQGLQFLIQYYNGEERAKGNILERFSAQQFPDLHSELNLSSLELGDSALYFCASSVSPRTSTYEQYFGPGTRLTVT.

V is TRBV6-1 and J is TRBJ2-1; possibly TRBD1 for D (5 bases). The length of the CDR3 is 16 residues. The germline CDR1 and CDR2 sequences are MNHNS and SASEGT. Between the trimmed V and J ends, which lost 2 bases and 8 bases, there was a span of 19 bases. For the CDR3, the DNA is TGTGCCAGCAGTGAACTAGGACACAGCCTTATGGATGAGCAGTTCTTC. Encoded protein: CASSELGHSLMDEQFF.

The V and J genes are TRBV19 and TRBJ1-3, with a weak D call TRBD1 (5 bases). The length of the CDR3 is 14 residues. Germline CDR1 and CDR2: LNHDA and SQIVND (reference sequence). With 8 bases removed from V and 1 base from J, the gap between germline ends came to 12 bases. The CDR3 DNA reads as TGTGCCAGTCTGTGGCAGGGTTCTGGAAACACCATATATTTT. It yields the protein CASLWQGSGNTIYF.

This chain's CDR3 is CASRRGPWEQYF. CDR3 nucleotides: TGTGCCAGCAGACGGGGCCCTTGGGAGCAGTACTTC. The rearrangement joins TRBV11-2 to TRBJ2-7, with D perhaps given as TRBD1 or TRBD2 (5 bases each). The CDR3 contains 12 residues. V lost 6 bases and J lost 7, with 13 bases in between. Germline V gene lookup returns CDR1 SGHAT and CDR2 FQNNGV.

Notes on this clone: The sample contains more than one DNA sequence encoding this CDR3. The chain uses TRBV5-1 and TRBJ2-3; the match to TRBD2 covers 13 bases. Per germline, CDR1 SGHRS and CDR2 YFSETQ. The CDR3 runs 15 residues. Losses at the gene ends were 4 bases for V and 6 bases for J; bases not matched to a gene: 5. Written as DNA, the CDR3 is TGCGCCAGCAGCAGGACTAGCGGGAGAGCGGATACGCAGTATTTT. Its protein product is CASSRTSGRADTQYF.

The chain employs TRBV6-5 and TRBJ1-5; a possible D gene is TRBD1 (5 bases). CDR3 length: 16 residues. Per germline, CDR1 MNHEY and CDR2 SVGAGI. Trimming pared 2 bases from V and 3 bases from J, leaving 14 bases between. For the CDR3, the DNA is TGTGCCAGCAGTTACCGTGGACACCCCAACAATCAGCCCCAGCATTTT. Encoded protein: CASSYRGHPNNQPQHF.

This clone was recorded once. This sequence joins TRBV5-4 and TRBJ2-5, with D perhaps TRBD1 or TRBD2 (6 bases each). Trimming stripped 0 bases from V and 5 bases from J, with 14 bases between. The CDR3 is 15 amino acids. Germline V lookup: CDR1 SGHNT, CDR2 YYREEE (reference sequence). CDR3 in DNA: TGTGCCAGCAGCTTGGGGGACTCAGGGGTGGAGACCCAGTACTTC. This translates into CASSLGDSGVETQYF.

This sequence joins TRBV6-1 and TRBJ2-5; the D gene is possibly TRBD1 (6 bases). The DNA end is a closer match to TRBJ2-7, so the J assignment may be wrong. CDR3 length: 17 amino acids. Germline CDR1 MNHNS, CDR2 SASEGT. The CDR3 loop is CASSEVLSQTGRYEQYF. Here the CDR3 DNA reads TGTGCCAGCAGTGAGGTACTCTCCCAAACAGGGCGTTACGAGCAGTACTTC.

This rearrangement joins TRBV2 to TRBJ2-1, with D unresolved. Trimming stripped 0 bases from V and 6 bases from J, with 12 bases between. Germline CDR1 and CDR2: SNHLY and FYNNEI. The CDR3 sequence is 15 residues long. The CDR3 bases are TGTGCCAGCAGTGAAGCGCTTTGGCTTCTCAATGAGCAGTTCTTC. Its translation is CASSEALWLLNEQFF.